A single sample gave rise to the 20 T cell receptor beta chains below, sequenced in a study of OX40 agonist ivuxolimab in advanced cancers. The table came from immunoSEQ multiplex PCR; TCRdb's copy has only in-frame clones and leaves some out. Of tens of thousands of clones in the sample, about nine tenths were seen once. The sample was CD4+ or CD8+ T cells sorted from blood, taken in a trial of the OX40 agonist ivuxolimab. The origin of the receptors is an adult with an advanced solid tumor such as melanoma, head and neck, liver or kidney cancer.

Turning to this clone: Relative to the germline gene, one junction end is altered; a read error may explain this. The V call is TRBV5-6, the J call TRBJ1-6; D is unresolved. Germline V lookup: CDR1 SGHDT, CDR2 YYEEEE. The CDR3 totals 13 residues. DNA for the CDR3: TGTGCCAGCAGCCCCTCCGATAATTCACCCCTCCACTTT. This codes for CASSPSDNSPLHF.

V gene TRBV19 combines with J gene TRBJ2-1, with TRBD1 matching over 7 bases. V was clipped by 5 bases and J by 7 bases; unmatched bases: 8. The CDR3 totals 14 residues. Germline CDR1 is LNHDA and CDR2 is SQIVND (reference sequence). CDR3 coding DNA: TGTGCCAGTAGTCAGACAGGGTATGGTAATGAGCAGTTCTTC. Amino acid sequence: CASSQTGYGNEQFF.

The rearrangement joins TRBV9 to TRBJ2-2; TRBD2 agrees at 12 bases. This CDR3 is 21 amino acids long. With 6 bases clipped from V and 0 bases from J, the junction kept 18 bases outside the gene matches. Germline CDR1 SGDLS, CDR2 YYNGEE. The CDR3 sequence: CASTPGSRPTSGGSNTGELFF. As DNA, the CDR3 is TGTGCCAGCACCCCCGGGTCGAGGCCGACTAGCGGGGGATCGAACACCGGGGAGCTGTTTTTT. The full variable domain, with the rest looked up from reference TRBV9 and TRBJ2-2, is DSGVTQTPKHLITATGQRVTLRCSPRSGDLSVYWYQQSLDQGLQFLIQYYNGEERAKGNILERFSAQQFPDLHSELNLSSLELGDSALYFCASTPGSRPTSGGSNTGELFFGEGSRLTVL.

This clone has a handful of counts. The rearrangement links TRBV7-9 to TRBJ1-2, with TRBD1 matching 11 bases. Germline-derived CDR1 and CDR2 are SEHNR and FQNEAQ (reference sequence). The CDR3 totals 15 residues. V shed 3 bases and J 3 bases; nucleotides not matched to a gene: 3. The CDR3 region has the DNA TGTGCCAGCAGCTTGGGGACAGGGGGGGACTATGGCTACACCTTC. Amino acid sequence: CASSLGTGGDYGYTF.

V gene TRBV14 combines with J gene TRBJ2-3, with TRBD2 matching over 9 bases. The germline V gene encodes CDR1 SGHDN and CDR2 FVKESK. The CDR3 runs 16 residues. Trimming took 1 base from V and 2 from J; bases not matched to a gene: 4. The CDR3 DNA is TGTGCCAGCAGCCAAGTAGCGGGGGCCCTCACAGATACGCAGTATTTT. Translation gives CASSQVAGALTDTQYF.

V gene TRBV7-5 combines with J gene TRBJ1-1; the table gives TRBD1 as D, unverified against the DNA. TRBV7-5 is a recognized pseudogene. The CDR3 is made up of 15 amino acids. As DNA, the CDR3 is TGTGCCAGCAGGCAACCTACAGGGGGTGGCACTGAAGCTTTCTTT. The encoded protein is CASRQPTGGGTEAFF.

The CDR3 loop is CASSPGGGTGSYEQYF. The CDR3 DNA is TGTGCCAGCAGCCCAGGAGGGGGCACCGGATCCTACGAGCAGTACTTC. The rearrangement uses TRBV9 and TRBJ2-7, with D possibly matching TRBD1 (7 bases). The CDR3 has 16 amino acids. Germline CDR1 SGDLS, CDR2 YYNGEE. The germline V and J ends were trimmed by 4 bases and 1 base, with 18 bases remaining between them. The entire variable domain, with the rest obtained from reference TRBV9 and TRBJ2-7, is as follows: DSGVTQTPKHLITATGQRVTLRCSPRSGDLSVYWYQQSLDQGLQFLIQYYNGEERAKGNILERFSAQQFPDLHSELNLSSLELGDSALYFCASSPGGGTGSYEQYFGPGTRLTVT.

The chain is built from TRBV19 and TRBJ2-1; TRBD1 might be the D (6 bases). Germline V gives CDR1 LNHDA, CDR2 SQIVND (reference sequence). V lost 8 bases, J lost 0 bases, and 17 bases lay in between. This CDR3 has 16 residues. CDR3 sequence (DNA): TGTGCCAGTGTCGAAGAAACAGGGAGCTCCTACAATGAGCAGTTCTTC. Protein sequence: CASVEETGSSYNEQFF. The full variable domain, rest sourced from reference TRBV19 and TRBJ2-1, is DGGITQSPKYLFRKEGQNVTLSCEQNLNHDAMYWYRQDPGQGLRLIYYSQIVNDFQKGDIAEGYSVSREKKESFPLTVTSAQKNPTAFYLCASVEETGSSYNEQFFGPGTRLTVL.

This rearrangement joins TRBV7-2 to TRBJ2-7; TRBD2 agrees at 7 bases. The germline CDR1 and CDR2 sequences are SGHTA and FQGNSA. V shed 3 bases, J shed 2 bases, and the junction held 1 base outside the gene matches. The CDR3 extends over 13 amino acids. CDR3 sequence reads: CASSFGGTYEQYF. CDR3 nucleotides: TGTGCCAGCAGCTTCGGGGGGACCTACGAGCAGTACTTC.

J is TRBJ2-3 and V is TRBV2, with D perhaps TRBD2 (6 bases). The germline CDR1 and CDR2 sequences are SNHLY and FYNNEI. V was shortened by 11 bases and J by 5 bases, with 20 bases between the two germline ends. This CDR3 has 14 residues. Written as DNA, the CDR3 is TGTGCCGAGGGGCGGGGAAGAAGTGGAGATACGCAGTATTTT. Amino acid sequence: CAEGRGRSGDTQYF. Complete variable domain (other parts from reference TRBV2 and TRBJ2-3): EPEVTQTPSHQVTQMGQEVILRCVPISNHLYFYWYRQILGQKVEFLVSFYNNEISEKSEIFDDQFSVERPDGSNFTLKIRSTKLEDSAMYFCAEGRGRSGDTQYFGPGTRLTVL.

The chain uses TRBV10-2 and TRBJ1-2; D uncertain. CDR1 and CDR2 (germline): WSHSY, SAAADI. The CDR3 covers 13 residues. V lost 7 bases and J lost 4, with 13 bases in between. The CDR3 bases are TGCGCCAGCATGCTATCTCGGGGCTATGGCTACACCTTC. It is translated as CASMLSRGYGYTF.

The chain couples TRBV7-8 to TRBJ2-7; no clear D. Germline loops: CDR1 SGHVS, CDR2 FQNEAQ. The CDR3 extends over 12 amino acids. V shed 4 bases and J shed 2 bases, with 6 bases lying between them. The CDR3 reads CASSSGTYEQYF. In nucleotides, the CDR3 is TGTGCCAGCAGCTCCGGAACCTACGAGCAGTACTTC.

The CDR3 coding sequence is TGTGCCAGCAGCTTGTTCTACGACAGGGTAAGTCGTACGTCCGGGGAGCTGTTTTTT. As protein: CASSLFYDRVSRTSGELFF. The chain has TRBV5-5 and TRBJ2-2; 7 nucleotides match TRBD1. The CDR3 totals 19 residues. Germline CDR1 is SGHKS and CDR2 is YYEKEE (reference sequence). The J segment lost 6 bases and the V segment lost 1 base, leaving 18 bases of the junction unmatched. The full variable domain, rest sourced from reference TRBV5-5 and TRBJ2-2, is DAGVTQSPTHLIKTRGQQVTLRCSPISGHKSVSWYQQVLGQGPQFIFQYYEKEERGRGNFPDRFSARQFPNYSSELNVNALLLGDSALYLCASSLFYDRVSRTSGELFFGEGSRLTVL.

This chain connects TRBV5-6 to TRBJ2-2; D not resolved. The CDR3 has 13 amino acids. The V gene lost 1 base and the J gene lost 1 base, with 2 bases spanning the gap. Germline V lookup: CDR1 SGHDT, CDR2 YYEEEE. The CDR3 DNA is TGTGCCAGCAGCTTGTGGAACACCGGGGAGCTGTTTTTT. This sequence encodes CASSLWNTGELFF.

Details on this clone: Mismatch with germline at one junction end may stem from a read error. V gene TRBV30 combines with J gene TRBJ1-4, with a tentative D call TRBD1 (5 bases). This CDR3 is built from 12 residues. CDR1 is GTSNPN, CDR2 SVGIG, per germline (reference sequence). For the CDR3, the DNA is TGTGCCTGGAGTGGCCCTGGGACCGGGGAACGGTTT. This encodes CAWSGPGTGERF.

Remarks on this clone: This sample includes further DNA sequences coding for the same CDR3. The chain uses TRBV19 and TRBJ1-2, with D unclear. This CDR3 is 15 amino acids long. The germline CDR1 and CDR2 sequences are LNHDA and SQIVND (reference sequence). Trimming removed 4 bases from V and 1 base from J, with 13 bases in between. The CDR3 DNA is TGTGCCAGTAGTAATCGGTTACAGTATAACTATGGCTACACCTTC. It is translated as CASSNRLQYNYGYTF. Combining the CDR3 with reference TRBV19 and TRBJ1-2 gives the whole variable domain DGGITQSPKYLFRKEGQNVTLSCEQNLNHDAMYWYRQDPGQGLRLIYYSQIVNDFQKGDIAEGYSVSREKKESFPLTVTSAQKNPTAFYLCASSNRLQYNYGYTFGSGTRLTVV.

V is TRBV7-9 and J is TRBJ2-5; D ambiguous. This CDR3 contains 13 residues. The V gene's germline CDR1 is SEHNR and CDR2 FQNEAQ (reference sequence). Trimming stripped 7 bases from V and 3 bases from J, with 12 bases between. The CDR3 region is CASILPAKETQYF. In DNA, the CDR3 is TGTGCCAGCATCCTCCCGGCGAAAGAGACCCAGTACTTC. Using reference TRBV7-9 and TRBJ2-5 for the parts outside the CDR3, the full variable domain is DTGVSQNPRHKITKRGQNVTFRCDPISEHNRLYWYRQTLGQGPEFLTYFQNEAQLEKSRLLSDRFSAERPKGSFSTLEIQRTEQGDSAMYLCASILPAKETQYFGPGTRLLVL.

In this sample, this clone turned up a few times. This chain links TRBV6-6 with TRBJ1-1; D unresolved. Looked up from germline, CDR1 is MNHNY and CDR2 is SVGAGI (reference sequence). The CDR3 consists of 12 residues. V lost 6 bases to trimming and J lost 4 bases, with 9 bases between them. Here the CDR3 reads CASRYGGTEAFF. CDR3 DNA sequence: TGTGCCAGCAGATATGGAGGCACTGAAGCTTTCTTT.

This chain connects TRBV5-6 to TRBJ2-7; no clear D gene. CDR3 length equals 12 residues. Germline assignment: CDR1 SGHDT and CDR2 YYEEEE. The V and J ends lost 4 bases and 0 bases respectively, with 5 bases between them. CDR3 sequence reads: CASSTASYEQYF. CDR3 nucleotide sequence: TGTGCCAGCAGCACAGCCTCCTACGAGCAGTACTTC.

V and J are TRBV6-6 and TRBJ1-4; D not resolved. Trimming removed 11 bases from V and 3 bases from J, with 13 bases in between. Germline-derived CDR1 and CDR2 are MNHNY and SVGAGI (reference sequence). The CDR3 has 13 residues. This CDR3 is CAAAKTSNEKLFF. CDR3 DNA: TGTGCCGCCGCCAAGACCTCTAATGAAAAACTGTTTTTT.